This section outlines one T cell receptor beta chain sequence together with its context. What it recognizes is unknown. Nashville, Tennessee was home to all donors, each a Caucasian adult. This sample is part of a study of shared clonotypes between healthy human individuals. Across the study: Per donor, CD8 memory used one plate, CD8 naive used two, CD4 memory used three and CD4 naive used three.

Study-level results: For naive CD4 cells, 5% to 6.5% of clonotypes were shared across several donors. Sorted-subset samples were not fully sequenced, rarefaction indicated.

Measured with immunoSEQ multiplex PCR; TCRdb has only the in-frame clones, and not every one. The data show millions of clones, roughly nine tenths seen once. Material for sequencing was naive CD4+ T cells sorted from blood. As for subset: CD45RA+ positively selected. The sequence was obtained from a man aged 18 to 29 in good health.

CDR3 in DNA: TGTGCCAGCACTTTGAGACAGAATCAGCCCCAGCATTTT. As protein: CASTLRQNQPQHF. This chain uses TRBV7-8 with TRBJ1-5, with D maybe TRBD1 (5 bases). Between the trimmed V and J ends, which lost 7 bases and 4 bases, there was a span of 11 bases. The CDR3 loop spans 13 amino acids. Germline loops: CDR1 SGHVS, CDR2 FQNEAQ.